A selection of T cell receptor beta chains follows, all from one sample in a study of response to subunit inactivated influenza vaccine. TCRdb processed the RT-PCR reads anew with MiXCR; each CDR3 protein has one entry. Of around 320,000 distinct CDR3 sequences listed, 22% are singletons. Sequences were derived from PBMCs from blood, sampled about 20 months after vaccination. The receptors here all came from a man in his fifties or sixties who received an inactivated influenza vaccine. Both conserved end residues are part of each CDR3. Each record gives: D gene, clone size, J gene, V gene, CDR3 protein, CDR3 DNA. D genes are given only for firm matches. Size is stated for part of the rows, as once, few or many counts, or as a class when the clone is expanded.

d_call: TRBD2
clone_size: -
j_call: TRBJ2-2
v_call: TRBV29-1
cdr3_aa: CSGSGGATGELFF
cdr3_nt: TGCAGCGGTAGCGGGGGGGCTACCGGGGAGCTGTTTTTT

d_call: -
clone_size: few
j_call: TRBJ2-1
v_call: TRBV4-3
cdr3_aa: CASSLHLPGTGTYNEQFF
cdr3_nt: TGCGCCAGCAGCCTACACTTGCCTGGGACGGGTACCTACAATGAGCAGTTCTTC

d_call: TRBD2
clone_size: few
j_call: TRBJ2-2
v_call: TRBV5-8
cdr3_aa: CASSWGTSGSPGELFF
cdr3_nt: TGTGCCAGCAGCTGGGGGACTAGCGGGAGCCCCGGGGAGCTGTTTTTT

d_call: TRBD1
clone_size: -
j_call: TRBJ2-5
v_call: TRBV7-2
cdr3_aa: CASSPTSTGKETQYF
cdr3_nt: TGTGCCAGCAGCCCAACTTCGACAGGGAAGGAGACCCAGTACTTC

d_call: -
clone_size: few
j_call: TRBJ1-6
v_call: TRBV5-1
cdr3_aa: CASSLPGEGSPLHF
cdr3_nt: TGCGCCAGCAGCCTCCCCGGGGAGGGATCACCCCTCCACTTT

d_call: -
clone_size: -
j_call: TRBJ1-6
v_call: TRBV6-7
cdr3_aa: CASSYSQERDNNSPLHF
cdr3_nt: TGTGCCAGCAGTTACTCTCAGGAGAGGGATAATAATTCACCCCTCCACTTT

d_call: -
clone_size: -
j_call: TRBJ1-1
v_call: TRBV5-1
cdr3_aa: CASSLGPQVNTEAFF
cdr3_nt: TGCGCCAGCAGCTTGGGGCCTCAGGTGAACACTGAAGCTTTCTTT

d_call: TRBD1
clone_size: many
j_call: TRBJ1-4
v_call: TRBV20-1
cdr3_aa: CSARLRQGDEKLFF
cdr3_nt: TGCAGTGCTAGATTGCGACAGGGGGATGAAAAACTGTTTTTT

d_call: -
clone_size: many
j_call: TRBJ1-6
v_call: TRBV4-2
cdr3_aa: CASRRRGGPYNSPLHF
cdr3_nt: TGTGCCAGCAGGCGAAGAGGGGGACCCTATAATTCACCCCTCCACTTT

d_call: -
clone_size: many
j_call: TRBJ1-1
v_call: TRBV12-3/TRBV12-4
cdr3_aa: CASSAGRASAEAFF
cdr3_nt: TGTGCCAGCAGCGCCGGCCGTGCTTCGGCTGAAGCTTTCTTT

d_call: -
clone_size: -
j_call: TRBJ1-2
v_call: TRBV7-2
cdr3_aa: CASSSPSRYGYTF
cdr3_nt: TGTGCCAGCAGCTCCCCATCGCGCTATGGCTACACCTTC

d_call: TRBD1
clone_size: many
j_call: TRBJ1-6
v_call: TRBV6-1
cdr3_aa: CASRAGTGDNSPLHF
cdr3_nt: TGTGCCAGCAGGGCTGGGACAGGGGATAATTCACCCCTCCACTTT

d_call: TRBD1
clone_size: -
j_call: TRBJ1-5
v_call: TRBV27
cdr3_aa: CASSLRAGQHSNQPQHF
cdr3_nt: TGTGCCAGCAGTTTAAGAGCGGGACAGCATAGCAATCAGCCCCAGCATTTT

d_call: TRBD1
clone_size: few
j_call: TRBJ2-7
v_call: TRBV20-1
cdr3_aa: CSARTPGTGNYEQYF
cdr3_nt: TGCAGTGCTAGAACCCCCGGGACAGGGAACTACGAGCAGTACTTC

d_call: TRBD2
clone_size: -
j_call: TRBJ2-1
v_call: TRBV11-2
cdr3_aa: CASSWGLAAYNEQFF
cdr3_nt: TGTGCCAGCAGCTGGGGACTAGCGGCCTACAATGAGCAGTTCTTC

d_call: -
clone_size: -
j_call: TRBJ1-2
v_call: TRBV11-2
cdr3_aa: CASSFGENYGYTF
cdr3_nt: TGTGCCAGCAGCTTTGGGGAGAACTATGGCTACACCTTC

d_call: -
clone_size: -
j_call: TRBJ2-5
v_call: TRBV5-1
cdr3_aa: CASRIAGQANQETQYF
cdr3_nt: TGCGCCAGCAGGATTGCCGGGCAGGCAAACCAAGAGACCCAGTACTTC

d_call: -
clone_size: few
j_call: TRBJ2-2
v_call: TRBV28
cdr3_aa: CASSILGTGELFF
cdr3_nt: TGTGCCAGCAGTATACTCGGCACCGGGGAGCTGTTTTTT

d_call: TRBD1
clone_size: -
j_call: TRBJ1-5
v_call: TRBV29-1
cdr3_aa: CSVGGQGNQPQHF
cdr3_nt: TGCAGCGTTGGTGGACAGGGCAATCAGCCCCAGCATTTT

d_call: TRBD1
clone_size: once
j_call: TRBJ2-3
v_call: TRBV12-5
cdr3_aa: CASGLILGDRGWTDTQYF
cdr3_nt: TGTGCTAGTGGTTTGATCTTAGGAGACAGGGGTTGGACAGATACGCAGTATTTT

d_call: -
clone_size: many
j_call: TRBJ1-5
v_call: TRBV20-1
cdr3_aa: CSAQSVRVSNQPQHF
cdr3_nt: TGCAGTGCCCAAAGTGTAAGGGTGAGCAATCAGCCCCAGCATTTT

d_call: TRBD2
clone_size: -
j_call: TRBJ2-3
v_call: TRBV5-6
cdr3_aa: CASSLYLTSGGRSTDTQYF
cdr3_nt: TGTGCCAGCAGCTTGTATTTAACTAGCGGGGGCCGAAGCACAGATACGCAGTATTTT

d_call: -
clone_size: few
j_call: TRBJ2-3
v_call: TRBV9
cdr3_aa: CASSSGAAAFLDTQYF
cdr3_nt: TGTGCCAGCAGCTCCGGGGCAGCGGCGTTCCTAGATACGCAGTATTTT

d_call: -
clone_size: many
j_call: TRBJ1-5
v_call: TRBV5-6
cdr3_aa: CASSSGQNGNQPQHF
cdr3_nt: TGTGCCAGCAGCTCCGGACAGAATGGCAATCAGCCCCAGCATTTT

d_call: -
clone_size: few
j_call: TRBJ1-1
v_call: TRBV14
cdr3_aa: CASSQELWGAAKNTEAFF
cdr3_nt: TGTGCCAGCAGCCAAGAGCTTTGGGGTGCTGCAAAGAACACTGAAGCTTTCTTT

d_call: -
clone_size: -
j_call: TRBJ2-2
v_call: TRBV25-1
cdr3_aa: CASSLGGYTGELFF
cdr3_nt: TGTGCCAGCAGCCTCGGGGGTTACACCGGGGAGCTGTTTTTT

d_call: -
clone_size: -
j_call: TRBJ1-1
v_call: TRBV20-1
cdr3_aa: CSALIDGTNTEAFF
cdr3_nt: TGCAGTGCCCTCATCGACGGGACGAACACTGAAGCTTTCTTT

d_call: -
clone_size: -
j_call: TRBJ1-2
v_call: TRBV4-3
cdr3_aa: CASSQDPPRGAWSHGYTF
cdr3_nt: TGCGCCAGCAGCCAAGATCCGCCCCGGGGGGCCTGGTCCCATGGCTACACCTTC

d_call: -
clone_size: few
j_call: TRBJ2-5
v_call: TRBV12-3/TRBV12-4
cdr3_aa: CASSRETQYF
cdr3_nt: TGTGCCAGCAGCAGAGAGACCCAGTACTTC

d_call: -
clone_size: few
j_call: TRBJ1-5
v_call: TRBV12-3/TRBV12-4
cdr3_aa: CASTPGQALRNNQPQHF
cdr3_nt: TGTGCCAGCACTCCGGGGCAAGCCCTGCGGAACAATCAGCCCCAGCATTTT

d_call: TRBD2
clone_size: -
j_call: TRBJ2-3
v_call: TRBV7-3
cdr3_aa: CASSSKIPLLSERGSTDTQYF
cdr3_nt: TGTGCCAGCAGCTCAAAGATTCCCCTTCTATCGGAGCGGGGATCCACAGATACGCAGTATTTT

d_call: TRBD2
clone_size: few
j_call: TRBJ2-3
v_call: TRBV28
cdr3_aa: CASSLRTSGYTDTQYF
cdr3_nt: TGTGCCAGCAGTTTACGGACTAGCGGGTACACAGATACGCAGTATTTT

d_call: -
clone_size: few
j_call: TRBJ2-2
v_call: TRBV5-6
cdr3_aa: CASSLLRTGELFF
cdr3_nt: TGTGCCAGCAGCTTGTTACGCACCGGGGAGCTGTTTTTT

d_call: -
clone_size: few
j_call: TRBJ1-2
v_call: TRBV5-1
cdr3_aa: CASSLPQGRDGYTF
cdr3_nt: TGCGCCAGCAGCCTTCCTCAGGGGCGGGATGGCTACACCTTC

d_call: -
clone_size: -
j_call: TRBJ2-5
v_call: TRBV29-1
cdr3_aa: CSVQGHETQYF
cdr3_nt: TGCAGCGTCCAGGGCCACGAGACCCAGTACTTC

d_call: -
clone_size: -
j_call: TRBJ1-6
v_call: TRBV6-5
cdr3_aa: CASSLAGPGSPLHF
cdr3_nt: TGTGCCAGCAGTTTGGCAGGGCCTGGGTCACCCCTCCACTTT

d_call: -
clone_size: -
j_call: TRBJ1-6
v_call: TRBV2
cdr3_aa: CASKPPGTGNSPLHF
cdr3_nt: TGTGCCAGCAAGCCCCCCGGGACGGGGAATTCACCCCTCCACTTT

d_call: TRBD1
clone_size: -
j_call: TRBJ1-5
v_call: TRBV11-2
cdr3_aa: CASSSTPQGGNQPQHF
cdr3_nt: TGTGCCAGCAGCTCGACCCCCCAGGGGGGCAATCAGCCCCAGCATTTT

d_call: -
clone_size: -
j_call: TRBJ1-1
v_call: TRBV7-2
cdr3_aa: CASNYGTLNTEAFF
cdr3_nt: TGTGCCAGCAACTACGGGACTTTGAACACTGAAGCTTTCTTT

d_call: -
clone_size: -
j_call: TRBJ1-2
v_call: TRBV29-1
cdr3_aa: CSVGSPAIGYTF
cdr3_nt: TGCAGCGTTGGATCACCGGCAATTGGCTACACCTTC

d_call: TRBD2
clone_size: -
j_call: TRBJ2-3
v_call: TRBV4-2
cdr3_aa: CASSLTGGDTDTQYF
cdr3_nt: TGTGCCAGCAGCCTTACGGGAGGGGACACAGATACGCAGTATTTT

d_call: -
clone_size: few
j_call: TRBJ2-2
v_call: TRBV4-2
cdr3_aa: CASSQEVGGTGELFF
cdr3_nt: TGTGCCAGCAGCCAAGAGGTGGGGGGTACCGGGGAGCTGTTTTTT

d_call: -
clone_size: few
j_call: TRBJ1-5
v_call: TRBV9
cdr3_aa: CASSVGGGGNQPQHF
cdr3_nt: TGTGCCAGCAGCGTGGGGGGCGGGGGGAATCAGCCCCAGCATTTT

d_call: -
clone_size: few
j_call: TRBJ2-1
v_call: TRBV5-1
cdr3_aa: CASSPEGYNEQFF
cdr3_nt: TGCGCCAGCAGCCCCGAGGGGTACAATGAGCAGTTCTTC

d_call: -
clone_size: few
j_call: TRBJ1-3
v_call: TRBV7-2
cdr3_aa: CASSLAGGRSSGNTIYF
cdr3_nt: TGTGCCAGCAGCCTGGCGGGGGGACGAAGCTCTGGAAACACCATATATTTT

d_call: -
clone_size: -
j_call: TRBJ1-2
v_call: TRBV2
cdr3_aa: CASSGSTNYGYTF
cdr3_nt: TGTGCCAGCAGTGGGAGCACTAACTATGGCTACACCTTC

d_call: -
clone_size: few
j_call: TRBJ1-1
v_call: TRBV20-1
cdr3_aa: CSASPGANTEAFF
cdr3_nt: TGCAGTGCTAGTCCAGGGGCGAACACTGAAGCTTTCTTT

d_call: TRBD1
clone_size: -
j_call: TRBJ2-1
v_call: TRBV18
cdr3_aa: CASSRTGVYNEQFF
cdr3_nt: TGTGCCAGCTCACGGACAGGGGTATACAATGAGCAGTTCTTC

d_call: -
clone_size: -
j_call: TRBJ1-1
v_call: TRBV7-9
cdr3_aa: CASSAVGPYEAFF
cdr3_nt: TGTGCCAGCAGCGCCGTGGGTCCCTATGAAGCTTTCTTT